These 18 T cell receptor beta chains came from one sample sequenced in a study of T cells in Graves' hyperthyroidism and ophthalmopathy. Regions amplified from RNA transcripts were the TCR beta CDR3 regions. A set of HTBI primers served as the primers for a first-round RT-PCR of the TCR CDR3. In TCRdb, the multiplex PCR reads were re-called with MiXCR into one record per CDR3 protein. This table has 350,000 to 500,000 distinct CDR3 sequences, approximately 14% appearing once. The sequencing input was blood. Receptors originate from a woman aged 18-29 years with Graves' hyperthyroidism.

This clonotype has a count of ten or more. The chain carries TRBV28 and TRBJ2-7; TRBD1 is a possible D gene (6 bases). This CDR3 comprises 14 residues. Trimming took 2 bases from V and 3 from J, leaving 11 bases between them. From germline, CDR1 is MDHEN and CDR2 SYDVKM. Here the CDR3 reads CASSLEQGYYEQYF. Here the CDR3 DNA reads TGTGCCAGCAGTTTAGAACAGGGTTACTACGAGCAGTACTTC.

This clonotype was counted at least ten times. The CDR3 DNA is TGTGCCAGCTCACCTCTGGACAAAGATGGCTACACCTTC. Translated, it gives CASSPLDKDGYTF. The chain has TRBV18 and TRBJ1-2; the D gene is possibly TRBD1 (5 bases). Between the trimmed V and J ends, which lost 3 bases and 6 bases, there was a span of 11 bases. The CDR3 runs 13 residues. Germline V CDR1 and CDR2: KGHSH, LQKENI.

This clonotype showed up many times. This rearrangement joins TRBV30 to TRBJ2-1; 12 bases line up with TRBD2. Trimming removed 4 bases from V and 7 bases from J; junction bases left unmatched: 8. From germline, CDR1 is GTSNPN and CDR2 SVGIG (reference sequence). CDR3 length equals 15 residues. This CDR3 is CAWNLLAGGDNEQFF. The CDR3 DNA reads TGTGCCTGGAACTTACTAGCGGGAGGTGATAATGAGCAGTTCTTC.

Regarding this clonotype: A much larger clone lies a single base off, so this may be a read error. The chain is built from TRBV18 and TRBJ2-1, with 8 bases fitting TRBD2. The CDR3 runs 15 residues. The junction had 4 bases not matched to a gene; V was cut back by 0 bases and J by 6 bases. The germline CDR1 and CDR2 sequences are KGHSH and LQKENI. The chain's CDR3 is CASSPPLAGCNEQFF. The CDR3 coding sequence is TGTGCCAGCTCACCACCGCTAGCGGGTTGCAATGAGCAGTTCTTC.

The chain joins TRBV5-1 to TRBJ2-5; tentative D call: TRBD1 (6 bases). CDR1 is SGHRS, CDR2 YFSETQ, per germline. The ends were cut back, 5 bases at V and 4 bases at J, with 21 bases in the middle. This CDR3 is 16 amino acids long. CDR3 loop: CASRQTTGSGGETQYF. The CDR3 DNA reads TGCGCCAGCAGACAAACGACAGGTAGTGGTGGAGAGACCCAGTACTTC.

The table lists this clonotype with many counts. V gene TRBV29-1 combines with J gene TRBJ2-7; the match to TRBD1 covers 9 bases. Germline V lookup: CDR1 SQVTM, CDR2 ANQGSEA. This CDR3 has 15 residues. Trimming took 4 bases from V and 3 from J; bases not matched to a gene: 10. CDR3 amino acids: CSVVGSSGQGYEQYF. The CDR3 DNA is TGCAGCGTTGTTGGGTCCTCGGGACAGGGCTACGAGCAGTACTTC.

This clonotype was observed many times. The CDR3 spells CASSSDRASGWSEQFF. CDR3 in DNA: TGTGCCAGCAGTTCCGACCGGGCTAGCGGCTGGAGTGAGCAGTTCTTC. The V and J genes are TRBV28 and TRBJ2-1; 7 bases line up with TRBD2. Germline CDR1 MDHEN, CDR2 SYDVKM. The CDR3 loop spans 16 amino acids. Trimming at V came to 4 bases and at J to 9 bases, leaving 15 bases not matched to a gene.

The table lists this clonotype with many counts. V usage is TRBV13 and J usage is TRBJ2-1, with 14 nucleotides matching TRBD2. V gave up 1 base and J gave up 6 bases; unmatched junction bases: 2. The V gene's germline CDR1 is PRHDT and CDR2 FYEKMQ (reference sequence). The CDR3 has 16 residues. The CDR3 spells CASSLVGLAGGNEQFF. Here the CDR3 DNA reads TGTGCCAGCAGCTTAGTTGGACTAGCGGGAGGCAATGAGCAGTTCTTC. Full variable domain (remainder filled in from reference TRBV13 and TRBJ2-1): AAGVIQSPRHLIKEKRETATLKCYPIPRHDTVYWYQQGPGQDPQFLISFYEKMQSDKGSIPDRFSAQQFSDYHSELNMSSLELGDSALYFCASSLVGLAGGNEQFFGPGTRLTVL.

The table lists this clonotype with many counts. The chain has TRBV11-2 and TRBJ1-2, with a weak D call TRBD1 (6 bases). V was shortened by 1 base and J by 3 bases, with 9 bases between the two germline ends. The CDR3 sequence is 14 residues long. CDR1 and CDR2 (germline): SGHAT, FQNNGV. CDR3 sequence (DNA): TGTGCCAGCAGCTTAGGTTACAGGGACTATGGCTACACCTTC. It translates to CASSLGYRDYGYTF.

This clonotype was seen ten or more times. The chain couples TRBV20-1 to TRBJ2-1; tentative D call: TRBD2 (6 bases). The CDR3 loop spans 16 amino acids. Deletions cut 0 bases from V and 5 bases from J, with 17 bases between. Germline V gene sequence: CDR1 DFQATT, CDR2 SNEGSKA (reference sequence). The CDR3 sequence: CSAREGGPSPHNEQFF. DNA of the CDR3: TGCAGTGCTAGAGAGGGAGGACCCTCACCTCACAATGAGCAGTTCTTC.

At least ten counts were recorded for this clonotype. The V and J genes are TRBV28 and TRBJ1-5, with D unresolved. Germline V lookup: CDR1 MDHEN, CDR2 SYDVKM. V lost 2 bases and J lost 2, with 13 bases in between. The CDR3 sequence is 16 residues long. The CDR3 here is CASSLVVGNGNQPQHF. The CDR3 region has the DNA TGTGCCAGCAGTTTAGTTGTCGGGAACGGCAATCAGCCCCAGCATTTT.

This chain uses TRBV14 with TRBJ2-7, with D possibly being TRBD2 (6 bases). Trimming removed 6 bases from V and 4 bases from J, with 19 bases in between. Germline values: CDR1 SGHDN, CDR2 FVKESK. The CDR3 loop spans 15 amino acids. This chain's CDR3 is CASRLGGSGKYEQYF. CDR3 bases: TGTGCCAGCAGACTCGGGGGTAGCGGTAAATACGAGCAGTACTTC.

This clonotype was seen at least ten times. The V and J genes are TRBV27 and TRBJ2-5; no firm D call. V lost 5 bases to trimming and J lost 0 bases, with 10 bases between them. Germline CDR1 reads MNHEY; CDR2 reads SMNVEV (reference sequence). The length of the CDR3 is 14 residues. The CDR3 is CASSPVEYQETQYF. CDR3 nucleotide sequence: TGTGCCAGCAGTCCGGTGGAGTACCAAGAGACCCAGTACTTC.

In its sample, this clonotype was seen many times. V and J are TRBV6-1 and TRBJ2-4, with D uncertain. The CDR3 is 13 residues long. Germline CDR1 MNHNS, CDR2 SASEGT. Trimming cost V 7 bases and J 1 base, with 8 bases left between them. In DNA form, the CDR3 reads TGTGCCAGCAAGGAATCGGCCAAAAACATTCAGTACTTC. Protein: CASKESAKNIQYF.

Remarks on this clonotype: This clone may be a read error of a much larger clone one base away. The chain couples TRBV6-1 to TRBJ1-2; no definite D call. Germline V lookup: CDR1 MNHNS, CDR2 SASEGT. This CDR3 has 16 residues. CDR3 sequence reads: CASRPGQAQGYYGHTF. CDR3 DNA: TGTGCCAGCAGACCCGGCCAGGCACAAGGGTACTATGGCCACACCTTC.

Many counts were recorded for this clonotype. The chain employs TRBV7-9 and TRBJ1-2; 8 nucleotides align to TRBD1. This CDR3 has 12 amino acids. Germline V gene lookup returns CDR1 SEHNR and CDR2 FQNEAQ (reference sequence). The V segment lost 3 bases and the J segment 8 bases; nucleotides outside the gene matches: 2. CDR3 DNA: TGTGCCAGCAGCTTTAACAGGGGGGGCTACACCTTC. This sequence encodes CASSFNRGGYTF.

This clonotype was seen repeatedly, ten times or more. The chain is built from TRBV9 and TRBJ1-1; D call uncertain. The CDR3 is 14 amino acids. V shed 7 bases and J shed 4 bases, with 17 bases lying between them. CDR1 is SGDLS and CDR2 is YYNGEE in the germline V gene. As DNA, the CDR3 is TGTGCCAGCTCGGTTTCTGCGCTGGGCACTGAAGCTTTCTTT. As protein: CASSVSALGTEAFF. Looking up the rest from reference TRBV9 and TRBJ1-1 gives the full variable domain: DSGVTQTPKHLITATGQRVTLRCSPRSGDLSVYWYQQSLDQGLQFLIQYYNGEERAKGNILERFSAQQFPDLHSELNLSSLELGDSALYFCASSVSALGTEAFFGQGTRLTVV.

As to this clonotype: This clone may be a read error of a much larger clone one base away. The rearrangement joins TRBV13 to TRBJ2-7; a weak D match, TRBD2 (5 bases). V was trimmed by 2 bases and J by 7 bases, leaving 12 bases between them. This CDR3 has 13 residues. CDR1 is PRHDT and CDR2 is FYEKMQ in the germline V gene (reference sequence). This chain's CDR3 is CASSLMSGDEQYF. Written as DNA, the CDR3 is TGTGCCAGCAGCTTAATGAGCGGCGATGAGCAGTACTTC.